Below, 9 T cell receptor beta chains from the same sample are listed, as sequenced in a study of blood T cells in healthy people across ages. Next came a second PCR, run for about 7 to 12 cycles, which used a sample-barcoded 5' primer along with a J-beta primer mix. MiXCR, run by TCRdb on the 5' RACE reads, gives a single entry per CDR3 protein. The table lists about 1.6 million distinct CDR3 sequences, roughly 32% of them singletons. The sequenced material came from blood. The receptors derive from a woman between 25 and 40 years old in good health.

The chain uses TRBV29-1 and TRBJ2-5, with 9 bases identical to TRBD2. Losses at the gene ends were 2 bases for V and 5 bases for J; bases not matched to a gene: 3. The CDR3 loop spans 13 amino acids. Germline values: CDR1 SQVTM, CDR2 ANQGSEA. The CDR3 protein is CSVEPSGRETQYF. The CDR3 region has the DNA TGCAGCGTTGAACCCAGCGGGAGGGAGACCCAGTACTTC.

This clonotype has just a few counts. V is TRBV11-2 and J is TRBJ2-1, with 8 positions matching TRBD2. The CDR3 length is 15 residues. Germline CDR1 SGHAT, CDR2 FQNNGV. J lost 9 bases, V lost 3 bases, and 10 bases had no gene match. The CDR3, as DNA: TGTGCCAGCAGCTTGGGAGCGGGAGTCTCTGGTGAGCAGTTCTTC. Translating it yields CASSLGAGVSGEQFF.

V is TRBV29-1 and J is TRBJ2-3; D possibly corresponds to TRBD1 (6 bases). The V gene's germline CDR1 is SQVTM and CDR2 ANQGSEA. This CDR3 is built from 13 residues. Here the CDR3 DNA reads TGCAGTGAGGGGGTGATTAGCACAGATACGCAGTATTTT. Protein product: CSEGVISTDTQYF.

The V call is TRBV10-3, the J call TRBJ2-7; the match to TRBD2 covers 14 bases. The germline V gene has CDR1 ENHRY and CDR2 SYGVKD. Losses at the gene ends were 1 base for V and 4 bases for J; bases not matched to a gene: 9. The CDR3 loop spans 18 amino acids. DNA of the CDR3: TGTGCCATCAGTGAGTGGGGACTAGCGGGAGTCAACCCGTACGAGCAGTACTTC. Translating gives CAISEWGLAGVNPYEQYF.

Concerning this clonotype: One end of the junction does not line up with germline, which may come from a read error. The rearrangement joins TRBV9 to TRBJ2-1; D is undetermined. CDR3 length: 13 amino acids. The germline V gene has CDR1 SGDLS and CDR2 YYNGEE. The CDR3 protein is CVSSVVEFNEQFF. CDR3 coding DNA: TGTGTCAGCAGCGTAGTTGAGTTTAATGAGCAGTTCTTC.

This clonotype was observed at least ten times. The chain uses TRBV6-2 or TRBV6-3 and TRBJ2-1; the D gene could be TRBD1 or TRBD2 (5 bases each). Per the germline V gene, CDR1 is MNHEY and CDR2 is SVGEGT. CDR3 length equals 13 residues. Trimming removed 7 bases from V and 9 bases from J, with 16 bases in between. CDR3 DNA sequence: TGTGCCAGCACCTCGGGACCGCCGCTTGAGCAGTTCTTC. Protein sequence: CASTSGPPLEQFF.

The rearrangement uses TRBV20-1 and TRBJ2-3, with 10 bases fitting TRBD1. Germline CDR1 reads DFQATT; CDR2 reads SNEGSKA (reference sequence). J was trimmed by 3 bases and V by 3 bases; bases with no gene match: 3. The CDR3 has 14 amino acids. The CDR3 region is CSARPGQGTDTQYF. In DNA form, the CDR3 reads TGCAGTGCTAGGCCGGGACAGGGGACAGATACGCAGTATTTT.

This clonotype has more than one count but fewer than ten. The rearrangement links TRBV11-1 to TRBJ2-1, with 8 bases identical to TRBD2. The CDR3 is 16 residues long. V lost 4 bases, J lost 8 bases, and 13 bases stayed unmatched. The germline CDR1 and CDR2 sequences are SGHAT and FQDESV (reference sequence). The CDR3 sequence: CASSYRLTGTRHEQFF. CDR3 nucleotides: TGTGCCAGCAGCTATCGTCTCACAGGGACTAGACATGAGCAGTTCTTC.

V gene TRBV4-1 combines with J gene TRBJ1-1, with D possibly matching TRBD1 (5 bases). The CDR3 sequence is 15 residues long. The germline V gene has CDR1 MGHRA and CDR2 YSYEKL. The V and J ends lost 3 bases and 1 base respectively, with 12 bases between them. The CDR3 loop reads CASSHSGTGNTEAFF. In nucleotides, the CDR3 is TGCGCCAGCAGCCATTCCGGGACGGGGAACACTGAAGCTTTCTTT.